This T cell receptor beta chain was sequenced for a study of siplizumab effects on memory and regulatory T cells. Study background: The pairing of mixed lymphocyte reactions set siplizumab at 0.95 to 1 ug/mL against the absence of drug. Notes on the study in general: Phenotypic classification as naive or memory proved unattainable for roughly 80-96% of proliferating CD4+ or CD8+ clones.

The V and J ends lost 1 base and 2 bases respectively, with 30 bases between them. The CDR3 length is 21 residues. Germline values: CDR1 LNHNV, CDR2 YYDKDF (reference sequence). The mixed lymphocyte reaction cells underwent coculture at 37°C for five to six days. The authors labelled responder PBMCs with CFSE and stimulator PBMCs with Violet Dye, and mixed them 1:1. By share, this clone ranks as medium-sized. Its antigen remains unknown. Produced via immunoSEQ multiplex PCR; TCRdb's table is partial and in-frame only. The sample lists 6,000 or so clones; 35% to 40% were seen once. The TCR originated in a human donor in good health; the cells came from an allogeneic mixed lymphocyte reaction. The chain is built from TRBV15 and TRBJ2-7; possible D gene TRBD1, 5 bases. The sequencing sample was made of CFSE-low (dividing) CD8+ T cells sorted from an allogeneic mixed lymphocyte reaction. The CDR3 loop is CATSRVLGWAGKGLRTYEQYF. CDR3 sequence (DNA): TGTGCCACCAGCAGAGTCCTGGGTTGGGCAGGGAAGGGGCTTCGAACCTACGAGCAGTACTTC. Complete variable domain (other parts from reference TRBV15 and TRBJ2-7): DAMVIQNPRYQVTQFGKPVTLSCSQTLNHNVMYWYQQKSSQAPKLLFHYYDKDFNNEADTPDNFQSRRPNTSFCFLDIRSPGLGDTAMYLCATSRVLGWAGKGLRTYEQYFGPGTRLTVT.